This T cell receptor beta chain was identified in a study of OX40 agonist ivuxolimab in advanced cancers. The germline V gene encodes CDR1 LGHNA and CDR2 YSLEER. Trimming pared 0 bases from V and 1 base from J, leaving 6 bases between. This CDR3 contains 14 residues. Libraries were prepared by immunoSEQ multiplex PCR; TCRdb keeps only in-frame clonotypes and omits some of them. The table records roughly 60,000 clones, 84% of them present only once. The J gene is TRBJ1-1, the V gene TRBV4-3; D may be TRBD1 (5 bases). The TCR originated in an adult with an advanced solid tumor such as melanoma, head and neck, liver or kidney cancer. Sequencing was performed on CD4+ or CD8+ T cells sorted from blood, taken in a trial of the OX40 agonist ivuxolimab. This CDR3 reads CASSQEDKNTEAFF. In nucleotides, the CDR3 is TGCGCCAGCAGCCAAGAGGACAAGAACACTGAAGCTTTCTTT.